A selection of T cell receptor beta chains follows, all from one sample in a study of cytomegalovirus exposure and HLA in healthy donors. Method: immunoSEQ multiplex PCR; TCRdb's copy keeps in-frame clones and lacks some. This table has fewer than 120,000 clones, 88% appearing once. The source material was PBMCs. The receptors shown here come from a woman in her thirties in good health and CMV-seropositive. CDR3s include the opening cysteine and the closing phenylalanine or tryptophan. The D gene is left open where the match is weak. Where a row states a size, it is once, few, many or the class of an expanded clone; other rows omit it.

d_call,clone_size,j_call,v_call,cdr3_aa,cdr3_nt
TRBD2,NA,TRBJ2-1,TRBV4-1,CASSQGSSGWNEQFF,TGCGCCAGCAGCCAAGGGTCTAGCGGGTGGAATGAGCAGTTCTTC
TRBD1,once,TRBJ1-1,TRBV13,CASSFGQGTEAFF,TGTGCCAGCAGCTTCGGACAGGGGACTGAAGCTTTCTTT
NA,NA,TRBJ1-1,TRBV12-5,CASGERLSGYNTEAFF,TGTGCTAGTGGAGAAAGATTGTCAGGGTATAACACTGAAGCTTTCTTT
NA,NA,TRBJ1-2,TRBV5-1,CASSLAGYYGYTF,TGCGCCAGCAGCTTGGCGGGGTACTATGGCTACACCTTC
NA,NA,TRBJ2-1,TRBV6-5,CASRVSGGENNEQFF,TGTGCCAGCAGGGTCAGCGGAGGGGAGAACAATGAGCAGTTCTTC
NA,NA,TRBJ2-7,TRBV7-2,CASSFTGYEQYF,TGTGCCAGCAGCTTCACCGGCTACGAGCAGTACTTC
NA,once,TRBJ2-3,TRBV27,CATTRAGAITDTQYF,TGTGCCACCACTAGGGCAGGGGCAATCACAGATACGCAGTATTTT
NA,NA,TRBJ1-5,TRBV23-1,CASSQPPFGGLFIILVDYQPQHF,TGCGCCAGCAGTCAACCTCCTTTCGGGGGGCTTTTTATAATCTTAGTCGATTATCAGCCCCAGCATTTT
TRBD2,NA,TRBJ2-2,TRBV11-2,CASSRTSWNTGELFF,TGTGCCAGCAGCCGGACTAGCTGGAACACCGGGGAGCTGTTTTTT
NA,NA,TRBJ2-2,TRBV7-3,CASSPGSPTGELFF,TGTGCCAGCAGCCCAGGGTCCCCCACCGGGGAGCTGTTTTTT
TRBD2,few,TRBJ2-7,TRBV4-2,CASSQDRASGGNEQYF,TGTGCCAGCAGCCAAGATCGGGCTAGCGGGGGTAACGAGCAGTACTTC
NA,NA,TRBJ2-3,TRBV14,CASSQQASDTQYF,TGTGCCAGCAGCCAACAAGCGTCAGATACGCAGTATTTT
TRBD2,NA,TRBJ2-7,TRBV2,CASTGLAGGLEQYF,TGTGCCAGCACAGGACTAGCGGGGGGGCTGGAGCAGTACTTC
NA,NA,TRBJ1-4,TRBV15,CATSRVWENEKLFF,TGTGCCACCAGCAGAGTCTGGGAGAATGAAAAACTGTTTTTT
NA,NA,TRBJ1-5,TRBV5-5,CASSFAGGSNQPQHF,TGTGCCAGCAGCTTCGCCGGGGGAAGCAATCAGCCCCAGCATTTT
TRBD1,NA,TRBJ1-4,TRBV9,CASSDGPGTGGVEKLFF,TGTGCCAGCAGCGATGGCCCAGGGACAGGCGGCGTTGAAAAACTGTTTTTT
NA,NA,TRBJ2-1,TRBV7-9,CASSLHNLDDEQFF,TGTGCCAGCAGCTTACACAATCTAGACGATGAGCAGTTCTTC
NA,NA,TRBJ2-7,TRBV11-2,CASSSYPAGSSYEQYF,TGTGCCAGCAGCTCTTACCCGGCAGGGTCCTCCTACGAGCAGTACTTC
NA,NA,TRBJ1-4,TRBV4-2,CASSHPSAGNRNEKLFF,TGTGCCAGCAGCCATCCCTCGGCGGGGAACCGGAATGAAAAACTGTTTTTT
TRBD1,NA,TRBJ1-1,TRBV27,CASSLVIGTGFTEAFF,TGTGCCAGCAGTTTAGTGATCGGGACAGGGTTCACTGAAGCTTTCTTT
TRBD2,NA,TRBJ2-5,TRBV2,CASSEGQGGGETQYF,TGTGCCAGCAGTGAAGGGCAGGGCGGGGGAGAGACCCAGTACTTC
TRBD2,NA,TRBJ2-1,TRBV5-6,CASSSTSRNEQFF,TGTGCCAGCAGCTCGACTAGCAGGAATGAGCAGTTCTTC
TRBD2,NA,TRBJ2-5,TRBV5-1,CASSYGLAGEVVQETQYF,TGCGCCAGCAGCTACGGACTAGCGGGGGAGGTTGTCCAAGAGACCCAGTACTTC
TRBD1,NA,TRBJ2-1,TRBV27,CASRITGTANTSSYNEQFF,TGTGCCAGCAGAATAACCGGGACAGCAAACACGAGCTCCTACAATGAGCAGTTCTTC
TRBD2,once,TRBJ2-7,TRBV5-4,CASRKRGDSYEQYF,TGTGCCAGCCGGAAGCGGGGGGACTCCTACGAGCAGTACTTC
TRBD2,NA,TRBJ2-5,TRBV4-3,CASSQEVGRLAWETQYF,TGCGCCAGCAGCCAAGAAGTGGGCCGACTAGCTTGGGAGACCCAGTACTTC
TRBD2,NA,TRBJ2-7,TRBV28,CASSSGTSLAYEQYF,TGTGCCAGCAGTTCGGGGACTAGCCTCGCCTACGAGCAGTACTTC
TRBD2,NA,TRBJ2-5,TRBV5-6,CASSSPGLAEQETQYF,TGTGCCAGCAGCTCTCCGGGACTAGCGGAACAAGAGACCCAGTACTTC
NA,NA,TRBJ2-7,TRBV9,CASSVEAAPYEQYF,TGTGCCAGCAGCGTAGAAGCCGCCCCCTACGAGCAGTACTTC
NA,NA,TRBJ1-2,TRBV2,CASRLQLGAVNYGYTF,TGTGCCAGCAGACTCCAACTGGGGGCAGTAAACTATGGCTACACCTTC
TRBD1,NA,TRBJ1-1,TRBV4-1,CASSQGITGGRGTEAFF,TGCGCCAGCAGCCAAGGAATAACAGGGGGCCGTGGCACTGAAGCTTTCTTT
TRBD1,NA,TRBJ1-3,TRBV7-3,CASSSMDRHSGNTIYF,TGTGCCAGCAGCTCGATGGACAGGCACTCTGGAAACACCATATATTTT
TRBD2,few,TRBJ2-7,TRBV6-5,CASSYGLAGVAYEQYF,TGTGCCAGCAGTTACGGGCTAGCGGGAGTAGCCTACGAGCAGTACTTC
NA,NA,TRBJ1-3,TRBV5-4,CASSNGRSGNTIYF,TGTGCCAGCAGCAATGGCCGCTCTGGAAACACCATATATTTT
NA,NA,TRBJ2-3,TRBV30,CAWSVHNTDTQYF,TGTGCCTGGAGTGTGCACAACACAGATACGCAGTATTTT
TRBD2,NA,TRBJ2-1,TRBV28,CANLLPPLAGACHNEQFF,TGTGCCAATCTCCTCCCCCCTTTAGCGGGAGCTTGCCACAATGAGCAGTTCTTC
NA,NA,TRBJ2-5,TRBV5-1,CASSGSGNQETQYF,TGCGCCAGCAGCGGGTCAGGGAACCAAGAGACCCAGTACTTC
TRBD1,once,TRBJ1-1,TRBV11-3,CASSQGQASTEAFF,TGTGCCAGCAGCCAAGGACAGGCAAGCACTGAAGCTTTCTTT
NA,NA,TRBJ1-1,TRBV5-1,CASSFSGEDTEAFF,TGCGCCAGCAGCTTTTCGGGGGAAGACACTGAAGCTTTCTTT
NA,NA,TRBJ1-6,TRBV5-1,CASSLGTARGSPLHF,TGCGCCAGCAGCTTGGGGACAGCCCGGGGTTCACCCCTCCACTTT
NA,NA,TRBJ2-7,TRBV5-3,CARSLLPYRYEQYF,TGTGCCAGAAGCTTGTTACCCTACCGCTACGAGCAGTACTTC
TRBD1,NA,TRBJ2-7,TRBV5-1,CASRRTGKEEQYF,TGCGCCAGCAGGCGGACAGGGAAAGAGGAGCAGTACTTC
NA,once,TRBJ1-3,TRBV30,CAWSVRGTSGNTIYF,TGTGCCTGGAGTGTACGGGGAACCTCTGGAAACACCATATATTTT
NA,once,TRBJ2-3,TRBV9,CASSVAGATDTQYF,TGTGCCAGCAGCGTAGCTGGGGCCACAGATACGCAGTATTTT
TRBD1,NA,TRBJ1-1,TRBV11-2,CASSRDRSPEAFF,TGTGCCAGCAGCAGGGACAGGTCCCCTGAAGCTTTCTTT
TRBD1,NA,TRBJ1-4,TRBV5-1,CASSGGTAPNEKLFF,TGCGCCAGCAGCGGAGGGACAGCCCCTAATGAAAAACTGTTTTTT